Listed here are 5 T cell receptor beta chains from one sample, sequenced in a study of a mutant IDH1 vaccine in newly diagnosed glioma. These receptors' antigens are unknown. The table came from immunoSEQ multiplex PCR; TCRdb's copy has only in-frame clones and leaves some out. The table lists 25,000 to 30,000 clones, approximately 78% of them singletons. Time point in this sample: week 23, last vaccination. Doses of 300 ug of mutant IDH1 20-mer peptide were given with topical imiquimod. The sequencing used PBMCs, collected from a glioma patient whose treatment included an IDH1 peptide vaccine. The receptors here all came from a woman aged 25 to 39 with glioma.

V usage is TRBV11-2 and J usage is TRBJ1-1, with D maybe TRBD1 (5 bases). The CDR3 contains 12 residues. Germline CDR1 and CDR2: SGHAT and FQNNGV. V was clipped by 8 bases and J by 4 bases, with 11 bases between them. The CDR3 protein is CASGPRGTEAFF. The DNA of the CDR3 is TGTGCCAGCGGACCGAGGGGCACTGAAGCTTTCTTT.

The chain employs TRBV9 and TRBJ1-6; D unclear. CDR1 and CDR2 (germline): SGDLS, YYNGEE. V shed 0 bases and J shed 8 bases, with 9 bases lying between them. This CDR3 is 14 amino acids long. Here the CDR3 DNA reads TGTGCCAGCAGCGTAGAGGGCAGAGATTCACCCCTCCACTTT. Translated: CASSVEGRDSPLHF.

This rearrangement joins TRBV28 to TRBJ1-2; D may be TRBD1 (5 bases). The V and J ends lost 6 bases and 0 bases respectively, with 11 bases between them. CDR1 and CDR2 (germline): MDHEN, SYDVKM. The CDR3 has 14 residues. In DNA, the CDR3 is TGTGCCAGCAGCCGGCCGGGGGCTAACTATGGCTACACCTTC. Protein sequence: CASSRPGANYGYTF.

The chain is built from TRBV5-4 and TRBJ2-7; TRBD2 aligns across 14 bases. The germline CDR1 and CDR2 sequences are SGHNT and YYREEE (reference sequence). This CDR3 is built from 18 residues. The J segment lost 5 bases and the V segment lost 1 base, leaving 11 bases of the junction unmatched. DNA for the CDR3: TGTGCCAGCAGCTTGAGCTGGACTAGCGGGGGGCAACTCGACGAGCAGTACTTC. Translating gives CASSLSWTSGGQLDEQYF.

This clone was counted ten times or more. CDR3 loop: CASSQGPLNADTQYF. In nucleotides, the CDR3 is TGCGCCAGCAGCCAAGGGCCACTCAACGCAGATACGCAGTATTTT. This chain links TRBV4-1 with TRBJ2-3, with D hard to call. V lost 1 base to trimming and J lost 4 bases, with 12 bases between them. CDR1 is MGHRA and CDR2 is YSYEKL in the germline V gene. This CDR3 has 15 residues.